The 32 T cell receptor beta chains below all came from one sample that was sequenced in a study of shared clonotypes between healthy human individuals. Only in-frame clones appear in the TCRdb table, and some are missing; sequencing was by immunoSEQ multiplex PCR. The table lists approximately 2,200,000 clones, just over 90% of them singletons, with 1.5% to 2% in the top ten. Naive-designated CD8 cells lacked CD45RO, were positively enriched for CCR7, and omitted terminally differentiated effector memory CD45RA+ cells. The sequenced material came from naive CD8+ T cells from PBMCs. All receptors come from a man aged 18 to 29 in good health. Some clones in this sample may be carry-over from other donors' samples.

This sequence joins TRBV15 and TRBJ2-5; D is tentatively TRBD1 or TRBD2 (6 bases each). This CDR3 has 15 residues. V lost 5 bases and J lost 5, with 18 bases in between. Germline CDR1 is LNHNV and CDR2 is YYDKDF (reference sequence). CDR3 amino acids: CATSVTKRGGETQYF. For the CDR3, the DNA is TGTGCCACCAGCGTAACGAAGAGAGGGGGGGAGACCCAGTACTTC.

The chain uses TRBV6-6 and TRBJ1-4; 7 positions agree with TRBD1. V was clipped by 4 bases and J by 7 bases; unmatched bases: 9. Per the germline V gene, CDR1 is MNHNY and CDR2 is SVGAGI (reference sequence). This CDR3 has 15 amino acids. For the CDR3, the DNA is TGTGCCAGCAGTTTCCTGAGAGGGGGCGGTGAAAAACTGTTTTTT. Translation gives CASSFLRGGGEKLFF.

This rearrangement joins TRBV29-1 to TRBJ2-3, with a tentative D call TRBD2 (6 bases). V was cut by 4 bases and J by 2 bases, with 19 bases left in between. Germline V lookup: CDR1 SQVTM, CDR2 ANQGSEA. The CDR3 spans 16 residues. In DNA, the CDR3 is TGCAGCGTTGGGGGGGTAAGAGTAGCGGTCACAGATACGCAGTATTTT. This encodes CSVGGVRVAVTDTQYF.

This clone was found a few times. V usage is TRBV29-1 and J usage is TRBJ2-7, with 13 bases aligning to TRBD2. Germline V gene lookup returns CDR1 SQVTM and CDR2 ANQGSEA. The CDR3 extends over 15 amino acids. J lost 5 bases, V lost 1 base, and 5 bases had no gene match. The CDR3 coding sequence is TGCAGCGTTGAAGTAGGACTAGCGGGAGTTGACGAGCAGTACTTC. The encoded protein is CSVEVGLAGVDEQYF.

The chain uses TRBV5-6 and TRBJ2-3, with no clear D. Per germline, CDR1 SGHDT and CDR2 YYEEEE. This CDR3 is 17 amino acids long. Trimming removed 1 base from V and 2 bases from J, with 17 bases in between. The DNA of the CDR3 is TGTGCCAGCAGCTTGTTATTTCGAACCACTAACACAGATACGCAGTATTTT. Its protein is CASSLLFRTTNTDTQYF.

This clone was recorded a few times. This chain uses TRBV27 with TRBJ1-1, with TRBD1 identical over 9 bases. The junction had 5 bases not matched to a gene; V was cut back by 8 bases and J by 4 bases. The CDR3 loop spans 13 amino acids. CDR1 is MNHEY and CDR2 is SMNVEV in the germline V gene (reference sequence). The CDR3 sequence: CASHRGLVTEAFF. Written as DNA, the CDR3 is TGTGCCAGCCACAGGGGGCTGGTCACTGAAGCTTTCTTT.

The rearrangement joins TRBV6-5 to TRBJ2-1, with TRBD2 matching over 8 bases. The germline gives CDR1 MNHEY, CDR2 SVGAGI. This CDR3 comprises 16 residues. The V segment lost 0 bases and the J segment 9 bases; nucleotides outside the gene matches: 10. In DNA form, the CDR3 reads TGTGCCAGCAGTTACTCGATTGCGCGGGGGGCTGGTGAGCAGTTCTTC. It yields the protein CASSYSIARGAGEQFF.

The chain employs TRBV6-4 and TRBJ2-7; 7 nucleotides align to TRBD2. Germline values: CDR1 MRHNA, CDR2 SNTAGT. Trimming took 8 bases from V and 3 from J; bases not matched to a gene: 7. This CDR3 region has 13 residues. Here the CDR3 reads CASPKGLDYEQYF. In nucleotides, the CDR3 is TGTGCCAGCCCCAAAGGACTAGACTACGAGCAGTACTTC.

The genes are TRBV27 and TRBJ1-5; a possible D gene is TRBD1 (5 bases). Trimming removed 5 bases from V and 6 bases from J, with 17 bases in between. From germline, CDR1 is MNHEY and CDR2 SMNVEV (reference sequence). This CDR3 contains 15 residues. The CDR3 loop reads CASSTQEHGLQPQHF. CDR3 DNA: TGTGCCAGCAGTACACAGGAGCACGGACTTCAGCCCCAGCATTTT.

The V gene is TRBV4-3, the J gene TRBJ1-3, with TRBD1 matching over 7 bases. CDR3 length: 16 amino acids. Losses at the gene ends were 0 bases for V and 5 bases for J; bases not matched to a gene: 7. CDR1 is LGHNA, CDR2 YSLEER, per germline. The CDR3 protein is CASSQDETGPRNTIYF. In DNA, the CDR3 is TGCGCCAGCAGCCAAGATGAGACAGGGCCCCGAAACACCATATATTTT.

V usage is TRBV6-5 and J usage is TRBJ2-1, with TRBD2 matching over 13 bases. CDR3 length equals 16 residues. V lost 0 bases, J lost 10 bases, and 6 bases stayed unmatched. CDR1 is MNHEY and CDR2 is SVGAGI in the germline V gene. CDR3 loop: CASSYSELAGGDEQFF. CDR3 nucleotides: TGTGCCAGCAGTTACTCGGAACTAGCGGGAGGGGACGAGCAGTTCTTC.

V and J are TRBV11-3 and TRBJ2-5, with D perhaps matching TRBD1 (5 bases). This CDR3 spans 13 amino acids. CDR1 and CDR2 from the germline V gene are SGHNT and YENEEA. Trimming shortened V by 3 bases and J by 2 bases, and 7 bases separated the two germline ends. The DNA for the CDR3 is TGTGCCAGCAGCTTGACAGCACAAGAGACCCAGTACTTC. It translates to CASSLTAQETQYF.

The chain carries TRBV19 and TRBJ1-1; weak D call: TRBD1 (5 bases). CDR1 and CDR2 from the germline V gene are LNHDA and SQIVND (reference sequence). Trimming pared 1 base from V and 0 bases from J, leaving 9 bases between. This CDR3 contains 15 residues. The CDR3 sequence: CASSIVTGMNTEAFF. CDR3 nucleotide sequence: TGTGCCAGTAGTATAGTTACAGGAATGAACACTGAAGCTTTCTTT.

This clone was observed once. The chain joins TRBV19 to TRBJ2-6; D gene unclear. Trimming removed 7 bases from V and 0 bases from J, with 10 bases in between. CDR3 length: 15 amino acids. Per the germline V gene, CDR1 is LNHDA and CDR2 is SQIVND (reference sequence). This chain's CDR3 is CASTPDASGANVLTF. For the CDR3, the DNA is TGTGCCAGTACCCCAGATGCCTCTGGGGCCAACGTCCTGACTTTC. Variable domain in full (rest from reference TRBV19 and TRBJ2-6): DGGITQSPKYLFRKEGQNVTLSCEQNLNHDAMYWYRQDPGQGLRLIYYSQIVNDFQKGDIAEGYSVSREKKESFPLTVTSAQKNPTAFYLCASTPDASGANVLTFGAGSRLTVL.

The chain employs TRBV6-1 and TRBJ1-3, with a weak D call TRBD1 (6 bases). Trimming removed 8 bases from V and 8 bases from J, with 19 bases in between. The CDR3 consists of 14 residues. Looked up from germline, CDR1 is MNHNS and CDR2 is SASEGT. The CDR3 reads CASGDIGTLYTIYF. As DNA, the CDR3 is TGTGCCAGCGGGGACATAGGGACCTTATACACCATATATTTT.

The V gene is TRBV13, the J gene TRBJ2-7, with 8 bases that match TRBD2. The ends lost 0 bases at V and 6 bases at J; junction bases unmatched: 4. Germline values: CDR1 PRHDT, CDR2 FYEKMQ (reference sequence). The length of the CDR3 is 14 residues. CDR3 bases: TGTGCCAGCAGCTTAGGACGGGAGGGTTTCGAGCAGTACTTC. It encodes CASSLGREGFEQYF. Together with reference TRBV13 and TRBJ2-7, the CDR3 gives the full variable domain: AAGVIQSPRHLIKEKRETATLKCYPIPRHDTVYWYQQGPGQDPQFLISFYEKMQSDKGSIPDRFSAQQFSDYHSELNMSSLELGDSALYFCASSLGREGFEQYFGPGTRLTVT.

As to this clone: Distinct nucleotide sequences in the sample also encode this CDR3. V and J are TRBV10-3 and TRBJ2-7, with D maybe TRBD2 (5 bases). The CDR3 has 14 residues. Between the trimmed V and J ends, which lost 0 bases and 6 bases, there was a span of 12 bases. The V gene's germline CDR1 is ENHRY and CDR2 SYGVKD. DNA for the CDR3: TGTGCCATCAGTGAGTCGATCAGCGGAGGCGAGCAGTACTTC. Translating gives CAISESISGGEQYF.

This rearrangement joins TRBV27 to TRBJ2-3, with D unclear. Per the germline V gene, CDR1 is MNHEY and CDR2 is SMNVEV (reference sequence). The CDR3 totals 10 residues. V gave up 8 bases and J gave up 5 bases, with 5 bases separating them. CDR3 in amino acids: CASARDTQYF. The CDR3 nucleotides read TGTGCCAGCGCCCGAGATACGCAGTATTTT.

CDR3 residues: CASSFGTSVDEQFF. DNA of the CDR3: TGTGCCAGCAGCTTTGGGACTAGCGTGGATGAGCAGTTCTTC. This chain connects TRBV7-9 to TRBJ2-1; 10 bases fit TRBD2. The CDR3 runs to 14 residues. V lost 3 bases, J lost 8 bases, and 4 bases stayed unmatched. Germline CDR1 is SEHNR and CDR2 is FQNEAQ (reference sequence).

The chain couples TRBV7-8 to TRBJ1-4; no definite D call. From germline, CDR1 is SGHVS and CDR2 FQNEAQ. The CDR3 consists of 14 residues. Trimming pared 1 base from V and 5 bases from J, leaving 8 bases between. Here the CDR3 reads CASSLGASNEKLFF. Here the CDR3 DNA reads TGTGCCAGCAGCTTAGGAGCCTCAAATGAAAAACTGTTTTTT.

This chain joins TRBV28 and TRBJ2-7; 10 positions agree with TRBD2. Trimming at V came to 4 bases and at J to 3 bases, leaving 6 bases not matched to a gene. Per the germline V gene, CDR1 is MDHEN and CDR2 is SYDVKM. CDR3 size: 15 residues. This CDR3 reads CASSSVPSGSYEQYF. The CDR3 region has the DNA TGTGCCAGCAGTTCGGTGCCTAGCGGGAGCTACGAGCAGTACTTC.

The J gene is TRBJ2-7, the V gene TRBV7-8; D is undetermined. This CDR3 comprises 13 residues. V was clipped by 3 bases and J by 3 bases, with 9 bases between them. Germline-derived CDR1 and CDR2 are SGHVS and FQNEAQ. In nucleotides, the CDR3 is TGTGCCAGCAGCTTGAGCCCCCTCTACGAGCAGTACTTC. It codes for CASSLSPLYEQYF.

J is TRBJ2-7 and V is TRBV4-1; weak D call: TRBD2 (5 bases). CDR3 length equals 13 residues. The V end lost 5 bases, the J end lost 2 bases, and 10 bases lay between the germline ends. Germline loops: CDR1 MGHRA, CDR2 YSYEKL. This CDR3 is CASSFGMAYEQYF. For the CDR3, the DNA is TGCGCCAGCAGCTTCGGGATGGCCTACGAGCAGTACTTC.

The rearrangement uses TRBV13 and TRBJ2-1, with TRBD2 matching 9 bases. This CDR3 has 14 residues. Trimming cost V 6 bases and J 7 bases; bases outside gene matches: 7. Germline V lookup: CDR1 PRHDT, CDR2 FYEKMQ (reference sequence). The CDR3 DNA is TGTGCCAGCAGTACGAGCGGGAGGAGAAATGAGCAGTTCTTC. Its protein is CASSTSGRRNEQFF.

This chain joins TRBV4-1 and TRBJ2-1; D remains ambiguous. The germline gives CDR1 MGHRA, CDR2 YSYEKL. Trimming pared 0 bases from V and 0 bases from J, leaving 6 bases between. The CDR3 covers 15 residues. The CDR3 here is CASSQEPVSYNEQFF. The CDR3 region has the DNA TGCGCCAGCAGCCAAGAACCTGTCTCCTACAATGAGCAGTTCTTC.

The chain employs TRBV4-1 and TRBJ2-7; TRBD2 matches at 11 bases. The CDR3 is 17 residues long. J lost 3 bases, V lost 0 bases, and 7 bases had no gene match. The germline V gene has CDR1 MGHRA and CDR2 YSYEKL. CDR3 amino acids: CASSQEFGTSGSYEQYF. CDR3 DNA: TGCGCCAGCAGCCAAGAGTTCGGAACTAGCGGGAGCTACGAGCAGTACTTC.

The genes are TRBV27 and TRBJ2-7; 7 bases align to TRBD1. Trimming took 4 bases from V and 3 from J; bases not matched to a gene: 6. Germline CDR1 reads MNHEY; CDR2 reads SMNVEV (reference sequence). The CDR3 is 14 residues long. This chain's CDR3 is CASSYRAGGYEQYF. Here the CDR3 DNA reads TGTGCCAGCAGTTATCGGGCAGGGGGCTACGAGCAGTACTTC.

The chain recombines TRBV9 with TRBJ1-4; D uncertain. Germline lookup yields CDR1 SGDLS and CDR2 YYNGEE. This CDR3 has 14 amino acids. Trimming left V 3 bases short and J 8 bases short, with 14 bases between. CDR3 amino acids: CASSAPEEREKLFF. In DNA, the CDR3 is TGTGCCAGCAGCGCCCCCGAGGAGAGGGAAAAACTGTTTTTT.

This rearrangement joins TRBV4-1 to TRBJ2-2; D uncertain. CDR1 is MGHRA, CDR2 YSYEKL, per germline. The CDR3 sequence is 15 residues long. Trimming stripped 0 bases from V and 3 bases from J, with 8 bases between. The CDR3: CASSQEIGYTGELFF. For the CDR3, the DNA is TGCGCCAGCAGCCAAGAAATTGGATACACCGGGGAGCTGTTTTTT.

The rearrangement joins TRBV28 to TRBJ1-5; D gene unclear. CDR1 MDHEN and CDR2 SYDVKM come from the germline V gene. The V and J ends lost 1 base and 1 base respectively, with 11 bases between them. The CDR3 covers 16 residues. CDR3 sequence: CASSLYGSKSNQPQHF. The CDR3 DNA sequence: TGTGCCAGCAGTTTATACGGGAGTAAAAGCAATCAGCCCCAGCATTTT.

Details on this clone: Other nucleotide sequences from this sample produce the same CDR3. The chain recombines TRBV5-1 with TRBJ1-4; D gene uncertain. CDR1 and CDR2 (germline): SGHRS, YFSETQ. V gave up 0 bases and J gave up 2 bases, with 8 bases separating them. CDR3 length: 15 residues. The CDR3 DNA is TGCGCCAGCAGCTTGGTGGGGAGTACTAATGAAAAACTGTTTTTT. Translated: CASSLVGSTNEKLFF. Variable domain in full (rest from reference TRBV5-1 and TRBJ1-4): KAGVTQTPRYLIKTRGQQVTLSCSPISGHRSVSWYQQTPGQGLQFLFEYFSETQRNKGNFPGRFSGRQFSNSRSEMNVSTLELGDSALYLCASSLVGSTNEKLFFGSGTQLSVL.

This clone was seen a single time. The V call is TRBV13, the J call TRBJ2-5; TRBD1 matches 7 bases. V lost 6 bases, J lost 4 bases, and 14 bases stayed unmatched. The CDR3 loop spans 16 amino acids. Germline CDR1 and CDR2: PRHDT and FYEKMQ (reference sequence). The CDR3 region has the DNA TGTGCCAGCAGTTCCGGCCAGGGGGATGCTGGAGAGACCCAGTACTTC. Its protein product is CASSSGQGDAGETQYF.